This TCR beta chain derives from a study of OX40 agonist ivuxolimab in advanced cancers. General study points: Also showing low normalized T-cell clonal expansion were some of the nonresponders. Among the least clonally expanded were partial responders at 0.1-3.0 mg/kg.

Here immunoSEQ multiplex PCR was the method, and the copy in TCRdb shows in-frame clones only, minus some. The sample records tens of thousands of clones, 94% being singletons. Worth noting for this clone: Its antigen is unidentified.

CDR3 length: 18 residues. This chain uses TRBV21-1 with TRBJ1-5; the table's D call TRBD1 went unverified against the DNA. TRBV21-1 is a pseudogene locus. The sample consisted of CD4+ or CD8+ T cells sorted from blood, taken in a trial of the OX40 agonist ivuxolimab. This clonotype originated in an adult with an advanced solid tumor such as melanoma, head and neck, liver or kidney cancer. DNA for the CDR3: TGTGCCAGCAGCTCCTCCATCGGCAGGGTAGAAAGCAATCAGCCCCAGCATTTT. This encodes CASSSSIGRVESNQPQHF.